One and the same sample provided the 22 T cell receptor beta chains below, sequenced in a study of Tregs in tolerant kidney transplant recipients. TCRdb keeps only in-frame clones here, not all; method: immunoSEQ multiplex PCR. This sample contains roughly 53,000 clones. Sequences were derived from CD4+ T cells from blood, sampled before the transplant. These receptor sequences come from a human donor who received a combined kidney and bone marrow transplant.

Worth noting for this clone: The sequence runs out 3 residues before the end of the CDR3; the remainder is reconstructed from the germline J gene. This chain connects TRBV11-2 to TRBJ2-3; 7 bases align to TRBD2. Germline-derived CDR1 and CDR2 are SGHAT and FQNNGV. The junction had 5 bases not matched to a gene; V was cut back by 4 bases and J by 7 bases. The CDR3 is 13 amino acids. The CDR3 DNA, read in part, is TGTGCCAGCAGCTCCCTAGCGGTGAATACG. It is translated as CASSSLAVNT. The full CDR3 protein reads CASSSLAVNTQYF.

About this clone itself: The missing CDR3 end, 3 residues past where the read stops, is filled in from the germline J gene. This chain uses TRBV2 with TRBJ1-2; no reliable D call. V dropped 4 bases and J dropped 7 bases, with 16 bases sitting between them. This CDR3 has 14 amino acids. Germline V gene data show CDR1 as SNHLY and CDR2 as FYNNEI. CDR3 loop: CASSVGRTHSGYTF. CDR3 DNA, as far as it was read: TGTGCCAGCAGTGTTGGCAGGACTCACTCTGGC.

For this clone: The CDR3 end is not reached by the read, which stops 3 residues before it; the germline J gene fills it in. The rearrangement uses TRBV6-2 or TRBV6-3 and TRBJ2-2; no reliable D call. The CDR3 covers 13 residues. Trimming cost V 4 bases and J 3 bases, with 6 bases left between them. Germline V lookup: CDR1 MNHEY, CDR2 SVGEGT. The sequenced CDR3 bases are TGTGCCAGCAGTTTAGGGCACACCGGGGAG. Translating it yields CASSLGHTGE. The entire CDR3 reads CASSLGHTGELFF.

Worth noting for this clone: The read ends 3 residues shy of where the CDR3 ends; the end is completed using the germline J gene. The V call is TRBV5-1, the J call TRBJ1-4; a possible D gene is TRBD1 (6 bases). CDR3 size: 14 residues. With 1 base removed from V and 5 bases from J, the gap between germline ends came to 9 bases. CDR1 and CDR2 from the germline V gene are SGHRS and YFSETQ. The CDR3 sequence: CASSLTGQNEKLFF. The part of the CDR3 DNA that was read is TGCGCCAGCAGCTTGACAGGGCAGAATGAAAAA.

CDR3 loop: CASGLVLSGSGYGYTF. Incomplete CDR3 DNA: TGTGCTAGTGGTTTGGTATTGTCAGGGTCAGGCTATGGC. The chain employs TRBV12-5 and TRBJ1-2, with TRBD1 as a possible D gene (5 bases). The observed sequence ends 3 residues before the CDR3 terminus, with the missing tail filled in from the germline J gene. Germline V gene lookup returns CDR1 LGHNT and CDR2 FRNRAP. The CDR3 length is 16 residues. V shed 0 bases and J shed 4 bases, with 15 bases lying between them.

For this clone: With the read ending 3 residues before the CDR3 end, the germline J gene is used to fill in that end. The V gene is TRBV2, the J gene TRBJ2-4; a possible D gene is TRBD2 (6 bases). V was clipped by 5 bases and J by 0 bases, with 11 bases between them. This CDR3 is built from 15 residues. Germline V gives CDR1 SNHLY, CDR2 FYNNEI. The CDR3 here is CASSPGGVAKNIQYF. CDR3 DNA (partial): TGTGCCAGCAGTCCAGGAGGGGTAGCCAAAAACATT.

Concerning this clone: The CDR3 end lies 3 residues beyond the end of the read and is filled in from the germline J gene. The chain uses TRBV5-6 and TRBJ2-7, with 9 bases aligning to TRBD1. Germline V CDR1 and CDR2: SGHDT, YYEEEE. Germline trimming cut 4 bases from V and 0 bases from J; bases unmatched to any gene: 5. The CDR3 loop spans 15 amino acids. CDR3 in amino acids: CASSGGQGPSYEQYF. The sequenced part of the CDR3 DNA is TGTGCCAGCAGCGGAGGACAGGGGCCCTCCTACGAG. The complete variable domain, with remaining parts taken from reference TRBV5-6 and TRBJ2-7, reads DAGVTQSPTHLIKTRGQQVTLRCSPKSGHDTVSWYQQALGQGPQFIFQYYEEEERQRGNFPDRFSGHQFPNYSSELNVNALLLGDSALYLCASSGGQGPSYEQYFGPGTRLTVT.

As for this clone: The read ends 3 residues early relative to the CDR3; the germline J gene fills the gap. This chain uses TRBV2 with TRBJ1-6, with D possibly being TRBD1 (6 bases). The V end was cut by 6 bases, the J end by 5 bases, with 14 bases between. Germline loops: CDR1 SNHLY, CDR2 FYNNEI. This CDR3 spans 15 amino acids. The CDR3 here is CASRATGPNNSPLHF. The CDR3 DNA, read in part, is TGTGCCAGCAGGGCGACAGGACCTAATAATTCACCC.

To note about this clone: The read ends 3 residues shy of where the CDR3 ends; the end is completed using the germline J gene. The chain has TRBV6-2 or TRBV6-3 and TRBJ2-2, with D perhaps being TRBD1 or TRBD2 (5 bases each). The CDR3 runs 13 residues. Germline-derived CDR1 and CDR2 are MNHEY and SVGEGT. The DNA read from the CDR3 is TGTGCCAGCAGTTACTCAACGAGGGGCGAG. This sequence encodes CASSYSTRGE. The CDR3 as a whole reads CASSYSTRGELFF.

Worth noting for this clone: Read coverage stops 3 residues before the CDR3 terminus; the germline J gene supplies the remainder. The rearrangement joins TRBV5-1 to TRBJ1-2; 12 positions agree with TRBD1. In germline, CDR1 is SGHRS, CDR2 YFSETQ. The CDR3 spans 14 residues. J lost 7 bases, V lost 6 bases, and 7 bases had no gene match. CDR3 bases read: TGCGCCAGCATAGGGACAGGGGGCGTCGGTGGC. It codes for CASIGTGGVGG. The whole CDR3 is CASIGTGGVGGYTF.

The sequenced part of the CDR3 DNA is TGTGCCAGTAGTATCGAGGACAGCTACTATGGC. Its translation is CASSIEDSYYG. The full CDR3 reads CASSIEDSYYGYTF. The chain combines TRBV19 with TRBJ1-2, with a tentative D call TRBD1 (6 bases). The missing CDR3 end, 3 residues past where the read stops, is filled in from the germline J gene. The CDR3 extends over 14 amino acids. CDR1 is LNHDA, CDR2 SQIVND, per germline (reference sequence). Trimming shortened V by 3 bases and J by 3 bases, and 11 bases separated the two germline ends.

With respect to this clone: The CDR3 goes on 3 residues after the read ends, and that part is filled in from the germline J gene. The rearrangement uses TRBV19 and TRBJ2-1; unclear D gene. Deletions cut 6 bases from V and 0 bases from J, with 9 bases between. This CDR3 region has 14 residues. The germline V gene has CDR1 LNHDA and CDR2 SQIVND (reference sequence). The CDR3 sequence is CASRPLSSYNEQFF. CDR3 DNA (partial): TGTGCCAGTAGGCCCCTAAGCTCCTACAATGAG.

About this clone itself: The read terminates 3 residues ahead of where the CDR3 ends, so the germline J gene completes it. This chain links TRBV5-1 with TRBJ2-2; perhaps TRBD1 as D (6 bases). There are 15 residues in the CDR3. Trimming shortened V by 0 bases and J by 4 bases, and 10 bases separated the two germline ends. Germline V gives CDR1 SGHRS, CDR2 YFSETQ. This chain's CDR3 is CASSLVAGVTGELFF. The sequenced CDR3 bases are TGCGCCAGCAGCTTGGTGGCAGGGGTCACCGGGGAG.

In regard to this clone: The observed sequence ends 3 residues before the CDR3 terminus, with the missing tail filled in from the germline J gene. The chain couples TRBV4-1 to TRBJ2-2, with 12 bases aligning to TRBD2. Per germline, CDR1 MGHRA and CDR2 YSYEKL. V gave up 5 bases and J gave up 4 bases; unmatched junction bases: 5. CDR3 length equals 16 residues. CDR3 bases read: TGCGCCAGCAGCAGTCGACTAGCGGGAGTCACCGGGGAG. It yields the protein CASSSRLAGVTGE. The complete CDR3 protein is CASSSRLAGVTGELFF.

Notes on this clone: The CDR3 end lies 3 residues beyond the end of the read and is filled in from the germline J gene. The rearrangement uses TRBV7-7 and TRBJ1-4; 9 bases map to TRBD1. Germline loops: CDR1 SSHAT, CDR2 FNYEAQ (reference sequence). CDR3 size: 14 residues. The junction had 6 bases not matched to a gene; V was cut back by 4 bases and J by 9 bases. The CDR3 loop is CASSSGTGTQKLFF. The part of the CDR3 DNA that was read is TGTGCCAGCAGCTCCGGGACAGGGACGCAAAAA.

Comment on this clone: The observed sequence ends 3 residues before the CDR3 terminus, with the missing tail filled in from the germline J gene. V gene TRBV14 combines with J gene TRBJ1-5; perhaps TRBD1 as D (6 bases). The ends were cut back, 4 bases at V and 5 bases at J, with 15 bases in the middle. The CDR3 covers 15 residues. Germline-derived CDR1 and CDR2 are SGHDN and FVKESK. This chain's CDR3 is CASSRFGTPHQPQHF. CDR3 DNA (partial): TGTGCCAGCAGCCGCTTCGGGACACCCCATCAGCCC.

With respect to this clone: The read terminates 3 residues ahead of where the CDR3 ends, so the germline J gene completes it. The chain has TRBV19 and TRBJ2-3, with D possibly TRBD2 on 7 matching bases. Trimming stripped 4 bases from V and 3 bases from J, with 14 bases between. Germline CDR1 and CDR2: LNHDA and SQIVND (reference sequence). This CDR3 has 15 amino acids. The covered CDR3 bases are TGTGCCAGTAGTAAGGCGCGGGGGACAACAGATACG. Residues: CASSKARGTTDT. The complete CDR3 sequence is CASSKARGTTDTQYF.

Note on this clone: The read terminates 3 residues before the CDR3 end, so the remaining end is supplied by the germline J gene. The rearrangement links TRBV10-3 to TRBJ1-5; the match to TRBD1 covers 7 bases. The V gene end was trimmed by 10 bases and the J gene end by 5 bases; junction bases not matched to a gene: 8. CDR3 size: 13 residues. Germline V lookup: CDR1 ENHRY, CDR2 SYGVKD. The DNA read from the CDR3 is TGTGCCACAAAAGGGGGCGCTGATCAGCCC. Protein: CATKGGADQP. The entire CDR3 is CATKGGADQPQHF.

The CDR3 loop is CAWVEGRLSNEKLFF. The CDR3 bases that were read are TGTGCCTGGGTGGAGGGCCGACTATCGAATGAAAAA. The chain has TRBV30 and TRBJ1-4; D not certain. The sequenced fragment ends 3 residues before the CDR3 boundary, so the rest is inferred from the germline J gene. The CDR3 totals 15 residues. Germline assignment: CDR1 GTSNPN and CDR2 SVGIG (reference sequence). The ends were cut back, 5 bases at V and 5 bases at J, with 18 bases in the middle.

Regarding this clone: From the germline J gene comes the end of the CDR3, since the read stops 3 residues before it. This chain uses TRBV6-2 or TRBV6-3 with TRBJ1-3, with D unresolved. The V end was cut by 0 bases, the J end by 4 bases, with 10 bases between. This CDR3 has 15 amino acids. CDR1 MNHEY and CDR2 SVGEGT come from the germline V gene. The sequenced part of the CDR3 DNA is TGTGCCAGCAGTTACTCGACGGGGTTCGGAAACACC. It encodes CASSYSTGFGNT. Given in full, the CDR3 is CASSYSTGFGNTIYF.

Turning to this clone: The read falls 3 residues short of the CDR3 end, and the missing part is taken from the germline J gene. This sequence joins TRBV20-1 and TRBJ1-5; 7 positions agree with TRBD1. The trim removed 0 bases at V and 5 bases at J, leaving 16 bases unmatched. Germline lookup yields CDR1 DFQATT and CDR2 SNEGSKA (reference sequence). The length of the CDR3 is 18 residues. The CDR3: CSARDEMVTGRFDQPQHF. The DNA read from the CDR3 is TGCAGTGCTAGAGATGAGATGGTGACAGGGCGCTTTGATCAGCCC.

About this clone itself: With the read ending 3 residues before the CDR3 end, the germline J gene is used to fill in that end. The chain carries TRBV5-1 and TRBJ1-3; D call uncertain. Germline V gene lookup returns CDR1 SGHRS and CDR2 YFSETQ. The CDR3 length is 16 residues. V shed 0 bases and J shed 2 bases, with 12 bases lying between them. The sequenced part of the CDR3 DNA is TGCGCCAGCAGCTTGGCAGGTGGCCGTACTGGAAACACC. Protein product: CASSLAGGRTGNT. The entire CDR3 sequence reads CASSLAGGRTGNTIYF.